This T cell receptor beta chain derives from a study of vaccination effects on CD4 cells after COVID-19. Study results and caveats: Healthy vaccinees showed cross-reactivity with common cold coronaviruses in only 1 of 255 vaccine-induced clones. Clones arising from infection and from vaccination showed marked clonal contraction late after vaccination.

Here immunoSEQ multiplex PCR was the method, and the copy in TCRdb shows in-frame clones only, minus some. The table includes about 38,000 clones, roughly two thirds detected once. Trimming cost V 3 bases and J 6 bases; bases outside gene matches: 7. Germline V gives CDR1 SNHLY, CDR2 FYNNEI. The CDR3 runs to 15 residues. Sequencing was preceded by expansion of antigen-specific CD4+ T cells with viral peptide pools in the ViraFEST assay. It was after approximately 11 days of culture that CD4+ T cells were isolated. Vaccine recipients had no previous SARS-CoV-2 infection; their nucleocapsid antibodies were negative. A few million PBMC per well received approximately 10 IU/ml IL-2 and 9.5 to 10 ug/ml peptides in culture. On both days 3 and 7, half of the culture medium was replaced with IL-2 medium. To note about this clone: The antigen remains unidentified.

The chain links TRBV2 to TRBJ2-3; 9 nucleotides line up with TRBD2. The TCR comes from a human donor who received a COVID-19 vaccine. The sequencing used CD4+ T cells from PBMCs cultured with SARS-CoV-2 spike peptides, collected before COVID-19 vaccination. The chain's CDR3 is CASSDSGSGGDTQYF. The DNA of the CDR3 is TGTGCCAGCAGTGATAGTGGTAGCGGGGGCGATACGCAGTATTTT.